These 22 T cell receptor beta chains were all obtained from the same sample, sequenced in a study of blood T cell repertoires in COVID-19. Clones were sequenced by immunoSEQ multiplex PCR, and TCRdb holds only the in-frame ones, with some missing. In the table there are 75,000 or so clones, around 82% of which are singletons. Sequenced input: peripheral blood. The receptors originated from a man aged 55 to 69 with acute or convalescent COVID-19.

The gene calls are TRBV3-1 (or the pseudogene TRBV3-2) and TRBJ1-2; D unclear. The CDR3 extends over 15 amino acids. Germline values: CDR1 LGHDT, CDR2 YNNKEL (reference sequence). V was pared by 4 bases and J by 3 bases, with 15 bases between. CDR3 in DNA: TGTGCCAGCAGCCGATTAGCCTCAAAGGACTATGGCTACACCTTC. Translated: CASSRLASKDYGYTF.

V and J are TRBV27 and TRBJ1-3; 9 nucleotides align to TRBD1. The CDR3 covers 14 residues. The junction had 0 bases not matched to a gene; V was cut back by 6 bases and J by 0 bases. From germline, CDR1 is MNHEY and CDR2 SMNVEV (reference sequence). The CDR3 loop is CASRQGASGNTIYF. CDR3 sequence (DNA): TGTGCCAGCAGACAGGGGGCCTCTGGAAACACCATATATTTT.

The chain has TRBV19 and TRBJ2-4; D uncertain. The V end was cut by 2 bases, the J end by 5 bases, with 7 bases between. CDR1 is LNHDA and CDR2 is SQIVND in the germline V gene (reference sequence). This CDR3 is 13 amino acids long. The CDR3 loop reads CASSIRGENIQYF. Written as DNA, the CDR3 is TGTGCCAGTAGTATAAGAGGCGAAAACATTCAGTACTTC. Full variable domain (outside the CDR3, taken from reference TRBV19 and TRBJ2-4): DGGITQSPKYLFRKEGQNVTLSCEQNLNHDAMYWYRQDPGQGLRLIYYSQIVNDFQKGDIAEGYSVSREKKESFPLTVTSAQKNPTAFYLCASSIRGENIQYFGAGTRLSVL.

The CDR3 here is CASSSGEGGQETQYF. DNA for the CDR3: TGCGCCAGCAGCTCAGGGGAAGGAGGCCAAGAGACCCAGTACTTC. The chain carries TRBV10-1 and TRBJ2-5, with D possibly TRBD1 on 6 matching bases. Per the germline V gene, CDR1 is WNHNN and CDR2 is SYGVQD (reference sequence). V was trimmed by 6 bases and J by 1 base, leaving 15 bases between them. The CDR3 contains 15 residues.

The sample holds one count of this clone. The CDR3 is CAWSVAGQRNEQFF. CDR3 nucleotide sequence: TGTGCCTGGAGTGTAGCGGGGCAACGGAATGAGCAGTTCTTC. The rearrangement links TRBV30 to TRBJ2-1, with 7 bases matching TRBD2. This CDR3 has 14 amino acids. Germline V lookup: CDR1 GTSNPN, CDR2 SVGIG (reference sequence). The V and J ends lost 0 bases and 7 bases, in that order; junction bases with no gene match: 6.

This clone was counted a few times. V and J are TRBV30 and TRBJ1-2; tentatively, D is TRBD1 (5 bases). The V end was cut by 5 bases, the J end by 4 bases, with 11 bases between. The CDR3 consists of 12 residues. Germline CDR1 reads GTSNPN; CDR2 reads SVGIG (reference sequence). The CDR3 DNA reads TGTGCCTGGGCGGCAGGGCGCTATGGCTACACCTTC. Amino acids: CAWAAGRYGYTF.

The chain joins TRBV5-1 to TRBJ2-3, with D perhaps matching TRBD2 (5 bases). CDR1 and CDR2 from the germline V gene are SGHRS and YFSETQ. V gave up 0 bases and J gave up 11 bases, with 10 bases separating them. The CDR3 spans 12 residues. CDR3 nucleotide sequence: TGCGCCAGCAGCTTGGAGGAAGGGAGGCAGTATTTT. It yields the protein CASSLEEGRQYF.

The chain links TRBV30 to TRBJ1-1, with unresolved D. CDR1 and CDR2 (germline): GTSNPN, SVGIG (reference sequence). Trimming removed 8 bases at V and 1 base at J, with 11 bases between. The CDR3 is 12 residues long. CDR3 residues: CATGVRNTEAFF. The CDR3, as DNA: TGTGCCACGGGAGTAAGGAACACTGAAGCTTTCTTT.

This chain uses TRBV19 with TRBJ2-1, with D unclear. This CDR3 has 15 amino acids. The germline gives CDR1 LNHDA, CDR2 SQIVND (reference sequence). Trimming stripped 3 bases from V and 0 bases from J, with 9 bases between. The CDR3 is CASSISRSSYNEQFF. The DNA for the CDR3 is TGTGCCAGTAGTATTAGCAGAAGCTCCTACAATGAGCAGTTCTTC.

The chain recombines TRBV18 with TRBJ1-5; no definite D call. Trimming took 1 base from V and 6 from J, leaving 13 bases between them. CDR1 is KGHSH and CDR2 is LQKENI in the germline V gene. The CDR3 runs to 15 residues. The CDR3 coding sequence is TGTGCCAGCTCACCACTTGAGGCGGCGGGTCAGCCCCAGCATTTT. Protein product: CASSPLEAAGQPQHF.

CDR3: CASSLDLRWTEAFF. The DNA of the CDR3 is TGTGCCAGCAGCTTAGACCTACGTTGGACAGAAGCTTTCTTT. The chain recombines TRBV7-6 with TRBJ1-1, with a possible D match to TRBD1 (5 bases). The CDR3 loop spans 14 amino acids. CDR1 and CDR2 (germline): SGHVS, FNYEAQ. With 1 base removed from V and 8 bases from J, the gap between germline ends came to 14 bases.

The chain links TRBV27 to TRBJ2-3; 7 bases line up with TRBD2. CDR3 length: 16 residues. V dropped 4 bases and J dropped 4; count of bases not matched to a gene: 11. Germline loops: CDR1 MNHEY, CDR2 SMNVEV (reference sequence). The CDR3 nucleotides read TGTGCCAGCAGTTGGGTAATGGCGGGAGTGGCAGATACGCAGTATTTT. Protein: CASSWVMAGVADTQYF.

CDR3 residues: CASSLGGGHGELFF. DNA of the CDR3: TGTGCCAGCAGCTTAGGGGGGGGCCACGGGGAGCTGTTTTTT. The chain combines TRBV11-2 with TRBJ2-2; maybe TRBD2 (7 bases). With 1 base removed from V and 7 bases from J, the gap between germline ends came to 10 bases. From germline, CDR1 is SGHAT and CDR2 FQNNGV. The CDR3 is 14 amino acids. The full variable domain, rest sourced from reference TRBV11-2 and TRBJ2-2, is EAGVAQSPRYKIIEKRQSVAFWCNPISGHATLYWYQQILGQGPKLLIQFQNNGVVDDSQLPKDRFSAERLKGVDSTLKIQPAKLEDSAVYLCASSLGGGHGELFFGEGSRLTVL.

V is TRBV12-5 and J is TRBJ2-5, with D perhaps matching TRBD2 (7 bases). Trimming took 6 bases from V and 1 from J, leaving 15 bases between them. The CDR3 loop spans 15 amino acids. From germline, CDR1 is LGHNT and CDR2 FRNRAP. Here the CDR3 DNA reads TGTGCTAGTGGCCAGGGAGGGGGAGGCCAAGAGACCCAGTACTTC. Its translation is CASGQGGGGQETQYF.

This clone was detected a few times. The chain is built from TRBV19 and TRBJ1-4; 11 nucleotides align to TRBD1. From germline, CDR1 is LNHDA and CDR2 SQIVND (reference sequence). With V trimmed by 6 bases and J by 0 bases, 6 bases remained unmatched. There are 17 residues in the CDR3. In DNA, the CDR3 is TGTGCCAGTAGGACCGGGACAGGGGGAACAACTAATGAAAAACTGTTTTTT. It encodes CASRTGTGGTTNEKLFF.

The chain is built from TRBV3-1 (or the pseudogene TRBV3-2) and TRBJ2-3; 10 bases line up with TRBD2. The V segment lost 4 bases and the J segment 1 base; nucleotides outside the gene matches: 2. CDR1 LGHDT and CDR2 YNNKEL come from the germline V gene (reference sequence). The CDR3 is made up of 15 amino acids. The CDR3 sequence: CASSPLAGGTDTQYF. CDR3 coding DNA: TGTGCCAGCAGCCCTCTAGCGGGGGGCACAGATACGCAGTATTTT.

The chain uses TRBV6-5 and TRBJ1-6; a possible D gene is TRBD1 (5 bases). CDR1 is MNHEY, CDR2 SVGAGI, per germline. The V gene lost 6 bases and the J gene lost 0 bases, with 9 bases spanning the gap. This CDR3 has 15 residues. The CDR3 region has the DNA TGTGCCAGCAGGTACAGGAGCTCCTATAATTCACCCCTCCACTTT. This gives the protein CASRYRSSYNSPLHF.

The V gene is TRBV2, the J gene TRBJ1-1, with 10 bases aligning to TRBD1. The CDR3 sequence is 15 residues long. After removal of 7 bases from V and 2 bases from J, the junction contained 7 bases not matched to a gene. Germline V lookup: CDR1 SNHLY, CDR2 FYNNEI. CDR3 sequence: CASTRQGAFNTEAFF. In DNA, the CDR3 is TGTGCCAGCACTAGACAGGGGGCTTTTAACACTGAAGCTTTCTTT.

The chain carries TRBV5-1 and TRBJ2-1; 7 bases map to TRBD2. CDR3 size: 15 residues. From germline, CDR1 is SGHRS and CDR2 YFSETQ. The V segment lost 5 bases and the J segment 0 bases; nucleotides outside the gene matches: 5. The DNA of the CDR3 is TGCGCCAGCAGGCCAAGCGGGGACTCCTACAATGAGCAGTTCTTC. Protein sequence: CASRPSGDSYNEQFF. The complete variable domain, with remaining parts taken from reference TRBV5-1 and TRBJ2-1, reads KAGVTQTPRYLIKTRGQQVTLSCSPISGHRSVSWYQQTPGQGLQFLFEYFSETQRNKGNFPGRFSGRQFSNSRSEMNVSTLELGDSALYLCASRPSGDSYNEQFFGPGTRLTVL.

This chain connects TRBV4-3 to TRBJ2-5, with 8 bases aligning to TRBD1. J gave up 4 bases and V 1 base, and 5 bases lay outside the gene matches. CDR1 is LGHNA, CDR2 YSLEER, per germline. CDR3 length equals 15 residues. The DNA for the CDR3 is TGCGCCAGCAGCCAAGGCGGGACAGGTGGAGAGACCCAGTACTTC. Its translation is CASSQGGTGGETQYF.

The gene calls are TRBV19 and TRBJ1-5; D is unresolved. Germline CDR1 is LNHDA and CDR2 is SQIVND (reference sequence). The CDR3 length is 15 residues. V shed 3 bases and J shed 4 bases, with 13 bases lying between them. CDR3 sequence (DNA): TGTGCCAGTAGTATGATGGCGGGGAGTAATCAGCCCCAGCATTTT. This encodes CASSMMAGSNQPQHF.

The chain recombines TRBV6-2 or TRBV6-3 with TRBJ2-3, with TRBD2 identical over 7 bases. Germline V gene lookup returns CDR1 MNHEY and CDR2 SVGEGT. This CDR3 contains 15 residues. Losses at the gene ends were 2 bases for V and 3 bases for J; bases not matched to a gene: 5. CDR3 residues: CASSYERESTDTQYF. CDR3 DNA sequence: TGTGCCAGCAGTTACGAGCGGGAATCGACAGATACGCAGTATTTT.